The 18 T cell receptor beta chains below come from one sample, sequenced in a study. MiXCR, run by TCRdb on the RT-PCR reads, gives a single entry per CDR3 protein. The data show around 700,000 distinct CDR3 sequences, 13% to 15% seen once. Material: memory CD4+ T cells from blood. The receptors derive from a female donor in good health, serving as a healthy control.

This clonotype was recorded at least ten times. The chain couples TRBV4-1 to TRBJ2-7; D possibly uses TRBD1 or TRBD2 (5 bases each). Germline CDR1 MGHRA, CDR2 YSYEKL. V lost 0 bases and J lost 5, with 14 bases in between. This CDR3 has 15 residues. The CDR3 is CASSQEAGTEDEQYF. The DNA of the CDR3 is TGCGCCAGCAGCCAAGAAGCCGGGACGGAGGACGAGCAGTACTTC.

The genes are TRBV6-2 or TRBV6-3 and TRBJ2-7; D remains unclear. CDR3 length: 14 residues. Between the trimmed V and J ends, which lost 3 bases and 5 bases, there was a span of 14 bases. Germline V gene sequence: CDR1 MNHEY, CDR2 SVGEGT. As DNA, the CDR3 is TGTGCCAGCAGTTATCAGACCTCAAGCGACGAGCAGTACTTC. It specifies CASSYQTSSDEQYF.

The chain uses TRBV12-3 or TRBV12-4 and TRBJ2-5; tentatively, D is TRBD2 (7 bases). Trimming stripped 4 bases from V and 4 bases from J, with 13 bases between. The CDR3 is made up of 14 amino acids. CDR3: CASSSHREGETQYF. DNA for the CDR3: TGTGCCAGCAGTTCGCACAGGGAGGGAGAGACCCAGTACTTC.

DNA for the CDR3: TGTGCCAGTAGTGGGTCCGGGGGAAGGCAGCCCCAGCATTTT. It encodes CASSGSGGRQPQHF. The chain is built from TRBV19 and TRBJ1-5; TRBD1 is a possible D gene (5 bases). Germline CDR1 LNHDA, CDR2 SQIVND (reference sequence). The CDR3 length is 14 residues. Trimming shortened V by 5 bases and J by 7 bases, and 15 bases separated the two germline ends.

The V call is TRBV27, the J call TRBJ2-1; D unresolved. The germline CDR1 and CDR2 sequences are MNHEY and SMNVEV (reference sequence). The CDR3 sequence is 15 residues long. V was shortened by 3 bases and J by 0 bases, with 9 bases between the two germline ends. The CDR3 region has the DNA TGTGCCAGCAGTTTGCGAGAGCCCTCCTACAATGAGCAGTTCTTC. As protein: CASSLREPSYNEQFF.

The chain links TRBV7-3 to TRBJ2-1; TRBD1 matches 7 bases. The germline V gene has CDR1 SGHTA and CDR2 FQGTGA. V shed 5 bases, J shed 4 bases, and the junction held 8 bases outside the gene matches. This CDR3 has 15 amino acids. CDR3 loop: CASSLSSQGYNEQFF. The CDR3 DNA reads as TGTGCCAGCAGCCTTTCCTCACAGGGGTACAATGAGCAGTTCTTC.

This clonotype was counted ten times or more. This rearrangement joins TRBV7-2 to TRBJ2-3; D tentatively reads TRBD1 or TRBD2 (5 bases each). Trimming shortened V by 8 bases and J by 6 bases, and 21 bases separated the two germline ends. This CDR3 spans 15 amino acids. The V gene's germline CDR1 is SGHTA and CDR2 FQGNSA. CDR3 DNA sequence: TGTGCCAGCTCCCGGCAGCCATCCGGGGCGGATACGCAGTATTTT. It is translated as CASSRQPSGADTQYF. Full variable domain (remainder filled in from reference TRBV7-2 and TRBJ2-3): GAGVSQSPSNKVTEKGKDVELRCDPISGHTALYWYRQSLGQGLEFLIYFQGNSAPDKSGLPSDRFSAERTGGSVSTLTIQRTQQEDSAVYLCASSRQPSGADTQYFGPGTRLTVL.

CDR3 protein: CASSPLGTGPQPQHF. The CDR3 region has the DNA TGTGCCAGCAGCCCTCTCGGGACAGGCCCTCAGCCCCAGCATTTT. J is TRBJ1-5 and V is TRBV12-3 or TRBV12-4, with 8 nucleotides matching TRBD1. Trimming removed 6 bases from V and 6 bases from J; junction bases left unmatched: 10. The CDR3 loop spans 15 amino acids.

This clonotype was picked up many times. The CDR3 reads CASRPELAGVGEQYF. In DNA form, the CDR3 reads TGTGCCAGCAGGCCCGAACTAGCGGGAGTAGGCGAGCAGTACTTC. V is TRBV12-3 or TRBV12-4 and J is TRBJ2-7; 11 nucleotides align to TRBD2. This CDR3 comprises 15 residues. V gave up 6 bases and J gave up 6 bases; unmatched junction bases: 10.

This clonotype was seen ten or more times. The V and J genes are TRBV27 and TRBJ2-2; D remains ambiguous. The CDR3 is 14 residues long. Deletions cut 5 bases from V and 1 base from J, with 8 bases between. From germline, CDR1 is MNHEY and CDR2 SMNVEV (reference sequence). The CDR3 DNA reads TGTGCCAGCAGTCCCACGTGGAACACCGGGGAGCTGTTTTTT. Amino acid sequence: CASSPTWNTGELFF.

V is TRBV19 and J is TRBJ2-1; 12 bases fit TRBD2. CDR3 length equals 16 residues. The germline gives CDR1 LNHDA, CDR2 SQIVND (reference sequence). V was clipped by 5 bases and J by 8 bases; unmatched bases: 10. DNA for the CDR3: TGTGCCAGTAGTGCGGCTAGCGGGAGGGCCCTCTATGAGCAGTTCTTC. Translated, it gives CASSAASGRALYEQFF. Full variable domain (rest looked up from reference TRBV19 and TRBJ2-1): DGGITQSPKYLFRKEGQNVTLSCEQNLNHDAMYWYRQDPGQGLRLIYYSQIVNDFQKGDIAEGYSVSREKKESFPLTVTSAQKNPTAFYLCASSAASGRALYEQFFGPGTRLTVL.

The CDR3 sequence: CASSSTSGSGTQYF. For the CDR3, the DNA is TGCGCCAGCAGCAGTACTAGCGGGAGTGGTACGCAGTATTTT. This chain joins TRBV5-1 and TRBJ2-3; 11 bases are a match to TRBD2. The CDR3 sequence is 14 residues long. Germline loops: CDR1 SGHRS, CDR2 YFSETQ. V was clipped by 4 bases and J by 8 bases; unmatched bases: 6.

The table lists this clonotype with many counts. The chain is built from TRBV5-1 and TRBJ2-3; the D is unclear. This CDR3 is 10 amino acids long. Trimming cost V 7 bases and J 9 bases, with 9 bases left between them. CDR1 is SGHRS and CDR2 is YFSETQ in the germline V gene. The CDR3 nucleotides are TGCGCCAGCGGGGATAGGACGCAGTATTTT. Translation gives CASGDRTQYF.

The V and J genes are TRBV14 and TRBJ1-1; no firm D call. This CDR3 is built from 12 residues. Germline CDR1 is SGHDN and CDR2 is FVKESK. V shed 3 bases and J shed 8 bases, with 10 bases lying between them. In DNA, the CDR3 is TGTGCCAGCAGCCAGGGAGGGAAGGAAGCTTTCTTT. Protein sequence: CASSQGGKEAFF.

This clonotype has a handful of counts. This chain's CDR3 is CASSPRESLPPYEQYF. For the CDR3, the DNA is TGTGCCAGCAGCCCCCGGGAGAGTCTACCGCCCTACGAGCAGTACTTC. V and J are TRBV7-9 and TRBJ2-7; TRBD2 might be the D (6 bases). This CDR3 has 16 residues. V was clipped by 5 bases and J by 2 bases, with 19 bases between them. CDR1 is SEHNR, CDR2 FQNEAQ, per germline (reference sequence).

J is TRBJ2-3 and V is TRBV7-2; D not certain. V lost 4 bases and J 8 bases, leaving 13 bases between the germline ends. The CDR3 loop spans 13 amino acids. Germline values: CDR1 SGHTA, CDR2 FQGNSA. CDR3 region: CASSSTDRTTQYF. In DNA, the CDR3 is TGTGCCAGCAGCTCCACTGACCGGACTACGCAGTATTTT.

This clonotype was counted between two and nine times. The genes are TRBV20-1 and TRBJ2-1, with D possibly being TRBD2 (6 bases). Germline V gene lookup returns CDR1 DFQATT and CDR2 SNEGSKA (reference sequence). Trimming stripped 2 bases from V and 4 bases from J, with 15 bases between. The length of the CDR3 is 15 residues. CDR3: CSARPSARAYNEQFF. CDR3 nucleotides: TGCAGTGCTAGACCTAGCGCGAGAGCTTACAATGAGCAGTTCTTC.

The chain is built from TRBV10-2 and TRBJ1-5; the D gene is possibly TRBD1 (5 bases). This CDR3 is 15 amino acids long. The V end was cut by 4 bases, the J end by 0 bases, with 10 bases between. The V gene's germline CDR1 is WSHSY and CDR2 SAAADI. The CDR3 sequence: CASSGDSNSNQPQHF. The CDR3 nucleotides are TGCGCCAGCAGTGGAGACAGCAATAGCAATCAGCCCCAGCATTTT.